This is a list of T cell receptor beta chains from one sample in a study of cytomegalovirus exposure and HLA in healthy donors. Clones were read by immunoSEQ multiplex PCR, and TCRdb kept only the in-frame ones, dropping some. The sample gives around 130,000 clones, roughly 65% of which show up once; around 1.6% is in the top ten. Sample: PBMCs. The receptors here all came from a woman aged 30 to 39 in good health and CMV-seronegative. Each CDR3 is given with its conserved first and last residue. D genes are given only for firm matches. Size tells how often a clone was seen (once, few, many) or the class of an expanded clone, and some rows leave it out.

cdr3_nt cdr3_aa v_call clone_size d_call j_call
TGTGCCAGCAGCTCATGGGACAATTTAGGCTCTGGAAACACCATATATTTT CASSSWDNLGSGNTIYF TRBV11-2 - - TRBJ1-3
TGCGCCAGCATGGTAGGGGGGGACCAAGAGACCCAGTACTTC CASMVGGDQETQYF TRBV5-1 - - TRBJ2-5
TGTGCCAGCAGCCCTAGAAAGACAGGGGGACGGGAAGAGACCCAGTACTTC CASSPRKTGGREETQYF TRBV11-2 once TRBD1 TRBJ2-5
TGTGCCAGCAGCACGACTAGCGGGAGGGCCGACGAGCAGTACTTC CASSTTSGRADEQYF TRBV11-1 - TRBD2 TRBJ2-7
TGTGCCTGGAGTAGACAGGGGAACACTGAAGCTTTCTTT CAWSRQGNTEAFF TRBV30 - TRBD1 TRBJ1-1
TGTGCCAGCAGCGTAGAAGGCAGGGGGGTTGAGCAGTTCTTC CASSVEGRGVEQFF TRBV9 - - TRBJ2-1
TGTGCCAGCAGCCCCACTCAGGCGATGTGGACTGAAGCTTTCTTT CASSPTQAMWTEAFF TRBV7-2 - - TRBJ1-1
TGTGCCAGCAGCTTGGACAGGAGCTCCTACAATGAGCAGTTCTTC CASSLDRSSYNEQFF TRBV7-2 - TRBD1 TRBJ2-1
TGTGCCAGCAGTGACTCGGTTGAAGCTTTCTTT CASSDSVEAFF TRBV6-1 - - TRBJ1-1
TGTGCCAGCAGCGCACCACTAGTTAGCGATGAGCAGTTCTTC CASSAPLVSDEQFF TRBV7-9 - - TRBJ2-1
TGTGCCAGCTTCGCGGGTGGGAGGGCCTACGAGCAGTACTTC CASFAGGRAYEQYF TRBV18 few TRBD2 TRBJ2-7
TGCGCCAGCAGCGTCGGGACTGTCCAAGAGACCCAGTACTTC CASSVGTVQETQYF TRBV5-1 few - TRBJ2-5
TGTGCCAGAAGCTTGAATCCCGCGACTAGCGGGAGAGAGTGGGGATCCTACAATGAGCAGTTCTTC CARSLNPATSGREWGSYNEQFF TRBV5-3 - TRBD2 TRBJ2-1
TGTGCCAGCAGTTACTCGGGCCTCCCGACCTACGAGCAGTACTTC CASSYSGLPTYEQYF TRBV6-5 - - TRBJ2-7
TGTGCCAGCAATGAACAGCAGAACACTGAAGCTTTCTTT CASNEQQNTEAFF TRBV6-5 - - TRBJ1-1
TGTGCCAGCAGTCTCCCCTCCTACAATGAGCAGTTCTTC CASSLPSYNEQFF TRBV6-5 - - TRBJ2-1
TGCGCCAGCAGCCAAGATCAGGGAAGCAATCAGCCCCAGCATTTT CASSQDQGSNQPQHF TRBV4-1 few - TRBJ1-5
TGTGCCAGCAGCGTCCGACTAGCGGGAGGACTAGGAGATACGCAGTATTTT CASSVRLAGGLGDTQYF TRBV9 - TRBD2 TRBJ2-3
TGTGCCTGGAGGTCAGGACTAGCAATAGAGACCCAGTACTTC CAWRSGLAIETQYF TRBV30 - TRBD2 TRBJ2-5
TGTGCCAGCAGTTACGAGCGGGTAAGCTCCTACAATGAGCAGTTCTTC CASSYERVSSYNEQFF TRBV6-5 - - TRBJ2-1
TGTGCCAGCAGCCCAACTCGACAGGGCAACACCGGGGAGCTGTTTTTT CASSPTRQGNTGELFF TRBV5-4 - TRBD1 TRBJ2-2
TGTGCCAGCAGTTACGAACAGGAAGAAGCTTTCTTT CASSYEQEEAFF TRBV6-6 - - TRBJ1-1
TGCGCCAGCAGCCAAGCCTCAAACCCCGAGGGACAGGCGGCGGGGGAGCAGTACTTC CASSQASNPEGQAAGEQYF TRBV4-1 - TRBD1 TRBJ2-7
TGCGCCAGCTCAGGACAGGGGGCCTGGAGCACTGAAGCTTTCTTT CASSGQGAWSTEAFF TRBV5-1 - TRBD1 TRBJ1-1
TGTGCCAGTCCACCCTCGGGGGGGCACACAGATACGCAGTATTTT CASPPSGGHTDTQYF TRBV28 few TRBD2 TRBJ2-3
TGTGCCAGCAGATCTAGACTGAACACTGAAGCTTTCTTT CASRSRLNTEAFF TRBV6-1 - - TRBJ1-1